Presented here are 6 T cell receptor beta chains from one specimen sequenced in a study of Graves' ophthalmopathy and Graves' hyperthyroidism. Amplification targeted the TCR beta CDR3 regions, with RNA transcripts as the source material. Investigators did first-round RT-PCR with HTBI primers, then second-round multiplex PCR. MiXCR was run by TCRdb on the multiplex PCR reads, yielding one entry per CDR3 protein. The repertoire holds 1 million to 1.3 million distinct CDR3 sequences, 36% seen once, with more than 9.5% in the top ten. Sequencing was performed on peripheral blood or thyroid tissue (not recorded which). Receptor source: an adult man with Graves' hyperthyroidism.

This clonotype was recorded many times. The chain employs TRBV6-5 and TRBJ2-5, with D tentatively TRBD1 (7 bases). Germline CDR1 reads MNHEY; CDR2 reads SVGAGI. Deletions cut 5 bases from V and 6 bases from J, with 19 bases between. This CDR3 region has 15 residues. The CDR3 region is CASSDTGAGRKTQYF. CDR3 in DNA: TGTGCCAGCAGTGACACAGGGGCCGGGAGAAAGACCCAGTACTTC.

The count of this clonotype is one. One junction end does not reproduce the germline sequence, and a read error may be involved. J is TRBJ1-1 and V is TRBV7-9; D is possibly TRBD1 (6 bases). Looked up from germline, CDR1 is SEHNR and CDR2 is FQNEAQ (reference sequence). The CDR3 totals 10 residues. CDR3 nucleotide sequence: TGTGCCAGCAGCTCCGTTGGGGGCGGCTTT. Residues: CASSSVGGGF.

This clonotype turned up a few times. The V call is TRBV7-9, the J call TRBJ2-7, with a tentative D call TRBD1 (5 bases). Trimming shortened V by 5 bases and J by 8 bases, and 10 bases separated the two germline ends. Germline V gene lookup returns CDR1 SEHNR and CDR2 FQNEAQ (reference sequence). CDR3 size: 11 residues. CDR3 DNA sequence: TGTGCCAGCAGCCAGGGAAGACAGCAGTACTTC. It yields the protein CASSQGRQQYF. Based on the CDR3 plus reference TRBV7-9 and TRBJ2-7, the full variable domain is DTGVSQNPRHKITKRGQNVTFRCDPISEHNRLYWYRQTLGQGPEFLTYFQNEAQLEKSRLLSDRFSAERPKGSFSTLEIQRTEQGDSAMYLCASSQGRQQYFGPGTRLTVT.

The chain's CDR3 is CASSLGTGATNTEAFF. The CDR3 region has the DNA TGCGCCAGCAGCTTGGGGACAGGGGCCACGAACACTGAAGCTTTCTTT. The chain combines TRBV5-1 with TRBJ1-1; 9 nucleotides match TRBD1. Trimming at V came to 0 bases and at J to 1 base, leaving 4 bases not matched to a gene. Germline values: CDR1 SGHRS, CDR2 YFSETQ. The CDR3 consists of 16 residues.

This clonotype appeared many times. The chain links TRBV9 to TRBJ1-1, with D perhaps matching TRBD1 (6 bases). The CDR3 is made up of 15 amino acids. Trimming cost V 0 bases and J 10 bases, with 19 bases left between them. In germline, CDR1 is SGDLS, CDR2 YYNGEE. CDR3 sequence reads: CASSVGGRDRGGAFF. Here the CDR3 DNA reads TGTGCCAGCAGCGTAGGAGGAAGAGACCGAGGGGGAGCTTTCTTT. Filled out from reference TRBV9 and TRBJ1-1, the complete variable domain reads DSGVTQTPKHLITATGQRVTLRCSPRSGDLSVYWYQQSLDQGLQFLIQYYNGEERAKGNILERFSAQQFPDLHSELNLSSLELGDSALYFCASSVGGRDRGGAFFGQGTRLTVV.

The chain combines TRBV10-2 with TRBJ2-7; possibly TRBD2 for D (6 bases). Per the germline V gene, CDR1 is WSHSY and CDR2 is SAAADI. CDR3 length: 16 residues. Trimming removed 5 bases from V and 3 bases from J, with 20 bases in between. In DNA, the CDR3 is TGCGCCAGCAGTAAATTGGACGCTGCGGGGCTCTACGAGCAGTACTTC. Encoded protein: CASSKLDAAGLYEQYF.